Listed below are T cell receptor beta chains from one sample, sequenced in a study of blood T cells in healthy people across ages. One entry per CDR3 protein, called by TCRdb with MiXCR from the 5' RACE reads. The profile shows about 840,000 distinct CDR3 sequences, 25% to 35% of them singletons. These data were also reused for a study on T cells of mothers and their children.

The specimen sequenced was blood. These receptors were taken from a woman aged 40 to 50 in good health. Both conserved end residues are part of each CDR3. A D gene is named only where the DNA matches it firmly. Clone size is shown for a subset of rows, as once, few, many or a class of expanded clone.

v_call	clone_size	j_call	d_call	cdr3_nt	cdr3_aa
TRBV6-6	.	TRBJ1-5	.	TGTGCCAGCAGTGACCACAGGGCTAATCAGCCCCAGCATTTT	CASSDHRANQPQHF
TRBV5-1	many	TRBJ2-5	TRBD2	TGCGCCAGCAGCCCCCACTCTAGCGGGGAAGAGACCCAGTACTTC	CASSPHSSGEETQYF
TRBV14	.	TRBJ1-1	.	TGTGCCAGCAGCGAACAGCTAAACACTGAAGCTTTCTTT	CASSEQLNTEAFF
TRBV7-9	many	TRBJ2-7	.	TGTGCCAGCAGCTCTAAATCAGGTCCAACCTACGAGCAGTACTTC	CASSSKSGPTYEQYF
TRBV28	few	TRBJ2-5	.	TGTGCCAGCAGTTTTTCTGACAGGAAAGAGACCCAGTACTTC	CASSFSDRKETQYF
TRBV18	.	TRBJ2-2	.	TGTGCCAGCTCACCCCAGACAGCTACTTACACCGGGGAGCTGTTTTTT	CASSPQTATYTGELFF
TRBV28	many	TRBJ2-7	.	TGTGCCAGCAGTTTGACAGCTCCGCTCGAGCAGTACTTC	CASSLTAPLEQYF
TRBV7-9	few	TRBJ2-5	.	TGTGCCAGCACCCTTGACTGGGAGACCCAGTACTTC	CASTLDWETQYF
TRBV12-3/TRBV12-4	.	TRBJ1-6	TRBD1	TGTGCCAGCAGTCTAGGGACAGGGGGCAGAAATTCACCCCTCCACTTT	CASSLGTGGRNSPLHF
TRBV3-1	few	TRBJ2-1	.	TGTGCCAGCAGCCAAAGAAGGGCTAGCAATGAGCAGTTCTTC	CASSQRRASNEQFF
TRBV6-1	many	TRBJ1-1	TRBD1	TGTGCCAGCAGAGTCGGGACAGGGCAACAGAACACTGAAGCTTTCTTT	CASRVGTGQQNTEAFF
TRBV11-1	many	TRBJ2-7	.	TGTGCCAGCAGCTTTACCAAGCACGAGCAGTACTTC	CASSFTKHEQYF
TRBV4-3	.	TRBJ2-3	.	TGCGCCAGCAGCCAACACCCTCACACAGGCACTAGCACAGATACGCAGTATTTT	CASSQHPHTGTSTDTQYF
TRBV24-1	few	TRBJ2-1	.	TGTGCCACCAGTGATTGCGGTGAGCAGTTCTTC	CATSDCGEQFF
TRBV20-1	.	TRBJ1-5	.	TGCAGTGCCCAGAATAGCAATCAGCCCCAGCATTTT	CSAQNSNQPQHF
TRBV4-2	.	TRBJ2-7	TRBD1	TGTGCCAGCAGCCACGAGGGACAGGGCCCCTACGAGCAGTACTTC	CASSHEGQGPYEQYF
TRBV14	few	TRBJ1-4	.	TGTGCCAGCAGATCCTCTAAACAGGGATGGCCCACTGAAAAACTGTTTTTT	CASRSSKQGWPTEKLFF
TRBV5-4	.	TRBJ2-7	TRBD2	TGTGCCAGCAGCTTGAGCGGGACCCTCTACGAGCAGTACTTC	CASSLSGTLYEQYF
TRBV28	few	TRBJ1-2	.	TGTGCCAGCACTCCTACCGGAGGGCCCAATGGCTACACCTTC	CASTPTGGPNGYTF
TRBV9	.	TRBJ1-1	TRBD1	TGTGCCAGCAATAGAGGGACAGCGAACACTGAAGCTTTCTTT	CASNRGTANTEAFF
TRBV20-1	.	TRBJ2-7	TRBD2	TGCAGTGCCCTCCGTGCGGGGGGGTACGAGCAGTACTTC	CSALRAGGYEQYF
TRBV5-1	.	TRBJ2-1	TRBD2	TGCGCCAGCAGCCTCCGGACTAGCGGTCGCGGTGAGCAGTTCTTC	CASSLRTSGRGEQFF
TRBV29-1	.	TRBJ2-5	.	TGCAGCGTTGTGGACCAAGAGACCCAGTACTTC	CSVVDQETQYF
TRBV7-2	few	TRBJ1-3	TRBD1	TGTGCCAGCAGCCTACAGGGGACACTGAGCTCTGGAAACACCATATATTTT	CASSLQGTLSSGNTIYF
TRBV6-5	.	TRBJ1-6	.	TGTGCCAGCAGTACAAGCCGGAGCTCCTATAATTCAGCCCCCCACTTT	CASSTSRSSYNSAPHF
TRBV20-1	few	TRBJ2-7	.	TGCAGTGCTTGGCTAGGAGATGCGGGATCCGAGCAGTACTTC	CSAWLGDAGSEQYF
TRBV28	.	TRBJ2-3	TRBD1	TGTGCCAGCAGTTTCGGGACAGGGTCGACAGATACGCAGTATTTT	CASSFGTGSTDTQYF
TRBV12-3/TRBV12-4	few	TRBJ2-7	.	TGTGCCAGCAGTCCCAGGGTTTCCCACGAGCAGTACTTC	CASSPRVSHEQYF
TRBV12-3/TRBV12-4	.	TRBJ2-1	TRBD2	TGTGCCAGCAGTTTAGAATGGAGCGGGGGGTCCCAGGGTGAGCAGTTCTTC	CASSLEWSGGSQGEQFF
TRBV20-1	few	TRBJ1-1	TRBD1	TGCAGTGCTAGAAACCGGGACAGCGACATGAACACTGAAGCTTTCTTT	CSARNRDSDMNTEAFF
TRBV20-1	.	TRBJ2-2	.	TGCAGTGCTAGGGGGGGGAACACCGGGGAGCTGTTTTTT	CSARGGNTGELFF
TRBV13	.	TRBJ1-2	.	TGTGCCAGCAGCTTATCAATGGAACAAGGGGGCTACACCTTC	CASSLSMEQGGYTF
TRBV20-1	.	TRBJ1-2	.	TGCAGTGCAAAGAGGACTGGAACTCCAAACTATGGCTACACCTTC	CSAKRTGTPNYGYTF
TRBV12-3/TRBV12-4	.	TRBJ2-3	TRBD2	TGTGCCAGCAGGCCGACTAGCGGACGCACAGATACGCAGGATTTT	CASRPTSGRTDTQDF
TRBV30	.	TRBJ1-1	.	TGTGCCTGGAGTGTACAATCCCACAACAGGGAAGGTGAAGCTTTCTTT	CAWSVQSHNREGEAFF
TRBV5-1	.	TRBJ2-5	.	TGCGCCACAACCCAGTCGGGGAGCGGAGAGACCCAGGACTTC	CATTQSGSGETQDF
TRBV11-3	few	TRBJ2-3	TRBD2	TGTGCCAACAGCTCCCGACAGCGGGGGGCTACGCAGTATTTT	CANSSRQRGATQYF
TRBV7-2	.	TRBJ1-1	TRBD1	TGTGCCAGCAGCCGGAGGGGGCAACTGAACACTGAAGCTTTCTTT	CASSRRGQLNTEAFF
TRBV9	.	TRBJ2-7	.	TGTGCCAGCAGCGTAGGTGGTGGGGGAGCCCGCTACGAGCAGTACTTC	CASSVGGGGARYEQYF
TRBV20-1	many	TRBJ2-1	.	TGCAGTGCTAGTCGGACTACACTAAACAATGAGCAGTTCTTC	CSASRTTLNNEQFF
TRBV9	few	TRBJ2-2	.	TGTGCCAGCAGCGTAGACGGCACCGGGGAGCTGTTTTTT	CASSVDGTGELFF
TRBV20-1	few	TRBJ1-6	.	TGCAGTGCTAGGCAGAGCTCCTATAATTCACCCCTCCACTTT	CSARQSSYNSPLHF
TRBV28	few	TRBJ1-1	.	TGTGCCAGCAGTTTAGATAACACTGAAGCTTTCTTT	CASSLDNTEAFF
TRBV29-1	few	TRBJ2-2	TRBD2	TGCAGCGTTGAAGTAATAGCGGGCCGCGGGGAGCTGTTTTTT	CSVEVIAGRGELFF